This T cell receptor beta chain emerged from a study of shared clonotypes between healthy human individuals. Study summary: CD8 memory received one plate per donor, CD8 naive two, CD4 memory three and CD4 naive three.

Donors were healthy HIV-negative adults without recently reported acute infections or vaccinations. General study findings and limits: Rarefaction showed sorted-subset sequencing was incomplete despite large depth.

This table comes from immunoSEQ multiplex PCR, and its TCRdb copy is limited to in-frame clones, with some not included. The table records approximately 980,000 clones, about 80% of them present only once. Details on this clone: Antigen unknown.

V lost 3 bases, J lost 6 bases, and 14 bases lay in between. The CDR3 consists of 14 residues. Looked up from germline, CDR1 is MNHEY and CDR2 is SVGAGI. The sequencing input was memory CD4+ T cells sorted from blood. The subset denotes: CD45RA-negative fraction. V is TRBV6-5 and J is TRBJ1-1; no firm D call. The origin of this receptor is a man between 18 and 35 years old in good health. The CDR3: CASSYDARRAEAFF. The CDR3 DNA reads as TGTGCCAGCAGTTATGATGCTCGGAGGGCTGAAGCTTTCTTT.